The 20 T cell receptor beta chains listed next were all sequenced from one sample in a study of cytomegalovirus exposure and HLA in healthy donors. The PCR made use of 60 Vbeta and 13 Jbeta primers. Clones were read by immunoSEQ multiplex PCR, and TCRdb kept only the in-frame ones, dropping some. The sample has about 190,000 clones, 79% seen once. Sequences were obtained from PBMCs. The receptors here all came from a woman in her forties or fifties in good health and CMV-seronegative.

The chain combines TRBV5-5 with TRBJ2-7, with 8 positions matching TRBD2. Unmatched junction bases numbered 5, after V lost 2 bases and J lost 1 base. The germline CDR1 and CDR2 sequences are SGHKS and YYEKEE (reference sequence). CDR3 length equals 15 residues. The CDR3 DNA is TGTGCCAGCAGCTTAGGAGCGGGGGCATCCTACGAGCAGTACTTC. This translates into CASSLGAGASYEQYF.

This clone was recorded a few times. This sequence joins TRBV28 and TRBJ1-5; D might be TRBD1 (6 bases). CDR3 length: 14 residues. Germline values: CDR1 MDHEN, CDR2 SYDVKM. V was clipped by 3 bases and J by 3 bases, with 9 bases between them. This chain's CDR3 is CASSLGGANQPQHF. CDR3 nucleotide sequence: TGTGCCAGCAGTTTGGGGGGGGCCAATCAGCCCCAGCATTTT.

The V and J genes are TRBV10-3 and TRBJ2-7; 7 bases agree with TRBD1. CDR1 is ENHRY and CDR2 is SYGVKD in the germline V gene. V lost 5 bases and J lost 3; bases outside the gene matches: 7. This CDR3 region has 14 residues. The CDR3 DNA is TGTGCCATCAGTTTAGGGACAGAGGTCTACGAGCAGTACTTC. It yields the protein CAISLGTEVYEQYF.

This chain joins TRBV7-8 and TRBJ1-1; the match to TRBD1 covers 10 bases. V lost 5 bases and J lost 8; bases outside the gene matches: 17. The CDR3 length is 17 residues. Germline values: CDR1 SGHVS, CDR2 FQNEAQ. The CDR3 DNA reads TGTGCCAGCAGCCTCCCCCGGGACAGGGGAATAAGGGACGAAGCTTTCTTT. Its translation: CASSLPRDRGIRDEAFF. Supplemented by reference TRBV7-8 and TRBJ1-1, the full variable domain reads GAGVSQSPRYKVAKRGQDVALRCDPISGHVSLFWYQQALGQGPEFLTYFQNEAQLDKSGLPSDRFFAERPEGSVSTLKIQRTQQEDSAVYLCASSLPRDRGIRDEAFFGQGTRLTVV.

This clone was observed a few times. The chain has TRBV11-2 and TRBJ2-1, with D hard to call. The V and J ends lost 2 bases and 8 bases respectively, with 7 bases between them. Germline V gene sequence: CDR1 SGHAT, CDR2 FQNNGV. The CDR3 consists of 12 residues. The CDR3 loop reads CASSLRSDEQFF. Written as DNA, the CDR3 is TGTGCCAGCAGCTTAAGAAGCGATGAGCAGTTCTTC. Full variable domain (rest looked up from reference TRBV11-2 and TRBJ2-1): EAGVAQSPRYKIIEKRQSVAFWCNPISGHATLYWYQQILGQGPKLLIQFQNNGVVDDSQLPKDRFSAERLKGVDSTLKIQPAKLEDSAVYLCASSLRSDEQFFGPGTRLTVL.

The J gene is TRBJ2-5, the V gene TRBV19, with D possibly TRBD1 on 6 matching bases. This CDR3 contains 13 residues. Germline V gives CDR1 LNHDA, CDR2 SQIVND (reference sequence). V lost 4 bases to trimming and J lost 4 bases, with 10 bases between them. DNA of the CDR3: TGTGCCAGTAGTAGGGGGCGAGGAGAGACCCAGTACTTC. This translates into CASSRGRGETQYF.

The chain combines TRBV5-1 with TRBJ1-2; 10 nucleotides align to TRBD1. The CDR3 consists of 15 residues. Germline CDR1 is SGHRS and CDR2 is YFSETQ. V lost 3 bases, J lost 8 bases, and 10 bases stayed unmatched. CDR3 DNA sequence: TGCGCCAGCAGCTCCGGTCCGGGACAGGGGACCGGCTACACCTTC. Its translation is CASSSGPGQGTGYTF. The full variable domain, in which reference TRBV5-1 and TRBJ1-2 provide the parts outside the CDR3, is KAGVTQTPRYLIKTRGQQVTLSCSPISGHRSVSWYQQTPGQGLQFLFEYFSETQRNKGNFPGRFSGRQFSNSRSEMNVSTLELGDSALYLCASSSGPGQGTGYTFGSGTRLTVV.

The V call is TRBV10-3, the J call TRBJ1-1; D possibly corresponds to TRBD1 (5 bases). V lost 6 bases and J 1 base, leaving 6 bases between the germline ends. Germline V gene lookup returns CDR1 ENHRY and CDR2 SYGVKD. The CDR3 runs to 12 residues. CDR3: CAISGGNTEAFF. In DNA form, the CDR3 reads TGTGCCATCAGCGGGGGGAACACTGAAGCTTTCTTT.

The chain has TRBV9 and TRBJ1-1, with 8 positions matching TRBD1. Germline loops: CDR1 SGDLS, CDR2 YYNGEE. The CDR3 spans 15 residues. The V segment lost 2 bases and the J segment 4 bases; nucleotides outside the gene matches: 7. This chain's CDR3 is CASSVGQGRSTEAFF. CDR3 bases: TGTGCCAGCAGCGTTGGACAGGGAAGGAGCACTGAAGCTTTCTTT.

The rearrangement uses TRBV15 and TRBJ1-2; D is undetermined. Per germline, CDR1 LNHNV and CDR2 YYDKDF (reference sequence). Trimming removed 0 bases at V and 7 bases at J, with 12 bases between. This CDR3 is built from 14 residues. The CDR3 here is CATSRDRGFFGYTF. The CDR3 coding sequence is TGTGCCACCAGCAGAGATCGAGGGTTCTTTGGCTACACCTTC.

CDR3 sequence reads: CASSRSGHPSYEQYF. The CDR3 nucleotides read TGTGCCAGTAGTCGATCGGGACACCCCTCCTACGAGCAGTACTTC. This chain joins TRBV19 and TRBJ2-7; tentatively, D is TRBD1 (6 bases). V was pared by 5 bases and J by 0 bases, with 14 bases between. In germline, CDR1 is LNHDA, CDR2 SQIVND (reference sequence). The CDR3 runs 15 residues.

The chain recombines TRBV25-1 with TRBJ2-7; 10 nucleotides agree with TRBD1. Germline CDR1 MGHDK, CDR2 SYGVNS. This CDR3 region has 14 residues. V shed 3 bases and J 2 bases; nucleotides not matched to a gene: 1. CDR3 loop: CASSETGGPYEQYF. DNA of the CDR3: TGTGCCAGCAGTGAGACAGGGGGCCCCTACGAGCAGTACTTC.

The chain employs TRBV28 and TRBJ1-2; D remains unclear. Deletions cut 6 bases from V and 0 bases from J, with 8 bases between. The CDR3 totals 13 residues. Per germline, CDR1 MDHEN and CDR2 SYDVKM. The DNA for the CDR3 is TGTGCCAGCAGGAACTCTACTAACTATGGCTACACCTTC. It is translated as CASRNSTNYGYTF.

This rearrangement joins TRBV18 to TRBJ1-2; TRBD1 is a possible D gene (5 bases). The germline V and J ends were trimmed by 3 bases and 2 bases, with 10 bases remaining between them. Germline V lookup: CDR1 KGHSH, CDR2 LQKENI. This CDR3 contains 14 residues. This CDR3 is CASSPRAGNYGYTF. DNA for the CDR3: TGTGCCAGCTCACCCAGGGCGGGGAACTATGGCTACACCTTC.

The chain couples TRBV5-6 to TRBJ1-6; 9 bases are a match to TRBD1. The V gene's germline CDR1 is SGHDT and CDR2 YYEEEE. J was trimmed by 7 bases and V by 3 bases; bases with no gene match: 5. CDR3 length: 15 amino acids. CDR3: CASSSDRGRNSPLHF. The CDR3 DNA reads TGTGCCAGCAGCTCCGACAGGGGGAGAAATTCACCCCTCCACTTT. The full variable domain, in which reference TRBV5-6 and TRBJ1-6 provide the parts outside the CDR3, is DAGVTQSPTHLIKTRGQQVTLRCSPKSGHDTVSWYQQALGQGPQFIFQYYEEEERQRGNFPDRFSGHQFPNYSSELNVNALLLGDSALYLCASSSDRGRNSPLHFGNGTRLTVT.

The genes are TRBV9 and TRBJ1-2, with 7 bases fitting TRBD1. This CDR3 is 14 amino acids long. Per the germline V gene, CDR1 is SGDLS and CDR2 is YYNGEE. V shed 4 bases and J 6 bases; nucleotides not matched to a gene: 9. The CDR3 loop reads CASSLGVGGDGYTF. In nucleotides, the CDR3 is TGTGCCAGCAGCCTAGGGGTAGGGGGCGATGGCTACACCTTC.

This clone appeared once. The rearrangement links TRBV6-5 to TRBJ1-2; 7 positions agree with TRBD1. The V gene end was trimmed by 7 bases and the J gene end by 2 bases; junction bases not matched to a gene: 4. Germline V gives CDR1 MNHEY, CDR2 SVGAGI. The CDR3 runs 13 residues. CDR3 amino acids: CASTDRENYGYTF. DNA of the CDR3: TGTGCCAGCACCGACAGGGAAAACTATGGCTACACCTTC.

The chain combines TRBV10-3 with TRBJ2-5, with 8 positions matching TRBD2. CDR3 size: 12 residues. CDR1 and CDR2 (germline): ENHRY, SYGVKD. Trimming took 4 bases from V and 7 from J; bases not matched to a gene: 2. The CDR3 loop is CAISGAGGTQYF. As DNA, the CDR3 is TGTGCCATCAGTGGCGCGGGGGGGACCCAGTACTTC.

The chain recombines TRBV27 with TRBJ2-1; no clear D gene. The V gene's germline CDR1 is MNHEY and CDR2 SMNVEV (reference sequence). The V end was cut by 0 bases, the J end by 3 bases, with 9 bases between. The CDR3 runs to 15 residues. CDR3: CASSLSSGYYNEQFF. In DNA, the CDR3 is TGTGCCAGCAGTTTATCGTCAGGATACTACAATGAGCAGTTCTTC.

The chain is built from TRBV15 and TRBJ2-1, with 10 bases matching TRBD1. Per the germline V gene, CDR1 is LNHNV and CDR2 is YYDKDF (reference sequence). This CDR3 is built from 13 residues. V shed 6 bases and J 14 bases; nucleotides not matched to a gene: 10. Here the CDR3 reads CATSFNGGTGEFF. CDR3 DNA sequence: TGTGCCACCAGTTTCAACGGAGGGACAGGGGAGTTCTTC.